One and the same sample provided the 29 T cell receptor beta chains below, sequenced in a study of cytomegalovirus exposure and HLA in healthy donors. Vbeta (60) and Jbeta (13) primers were used in the PCR. Repertoires were generated with immunoSEQ multiplex PCR, while TCRdb's copy carries only in-frame clones and drops some. The sample shows about 140,000 clones, over 60% of them seen only once. Sequencing was carried out using PBMCs. The receptors here all came from a male donor in good health and CMV-seropositive.

This rearrangement joins TRBV7-8 to TRBJ1-5; 7 bases fit TRBD1. This CDR3 is 15 amino acids long. V shed 4 bases, J shed 4 bases, and the junction held 7 bases outside the gene matches. The germline V gene has CDR1 SGHVS and CDR2 FQNEAQ. CDR3 region: CASSSQGGGNQPQHF. The CDR3 region has the DNA TGTGCCAGCAGCTCCCAGGGGGGCGGAAATCAGCCCCAGCATTTT.

The chain combines TRBV28 with TRBJ1-1; D may be TRBD1 (5 bases). CDR1 and CDR2 from the germline V gene are MDHEN and SYDVKM. V was cut by 1 base and J by 6 bases, with 15 bases left in between. The CDR3 is made up of 15 amino acids. The CDR3 spells CASSLSWGVGSEAFF. CDR3 bases: TGTGCCAGCAGTTTATCCTGGGGGGTAGGATCTGAAGCTTTCTTT.

This clone is a singleton in its sample. This rearrangement joins TRBV9 to TRBJ2-5, with a tentative D call TRBD2 (6 bases). The germline V and J ends were trimmed by 4 bases and 5 bases, with 15 bases remaining between them. The CDR3 length is 14 residues. Germline-derived CDR1 and CDR2 are SGDLS and YYNGEE. CDR3 coding DNA: TGTGCCAGCAGCCTCGACCCCCTAGCGGAGACCCAGTACTTC. Translating gives CASSLDPLAETQYF.

This rearrangement joins TRBV30 to TRBJ2-7; 12 nucleotides match TRBD2. Trimming took 0 bases from V and 0 from J; bases not matched to a gene: 6. The CDR3 covers 17 residues. Germline V gene sequence: CDR1 GTSNPN, CDR2 SVGIG (reference sequence). The CDR3 DNA reads TGTGCCTGGAGTGTCTTTAGGACTAGCGGGATCTCCTACGAGCAGTACTTC. This codes for CAWSVFRTSGISYEQYF.

The gene calls are TRBV6-5 and TRBJ1-1; D unclear. This CDR3 is built from 13 residues. Trimming took off 5 bases at V and 2 bases at J, with 9 bases between the two ends. Germline V gene data show CDR1 as MNHEY and CDR2 as SVGAGI. CDR3 coding DNA: TGTGCCAGCAGTCGAAGCGATAACACTGAAGCTTTCTTT. Translation gives CASSRSDNTEAFF.

The chain uses TRBV19 and TRBJ1-5, with 7 positions matching TRBD1. V dropped 8 bases and J dropped 3; count of bases not matched to a gene: 10. This CDR3 is built from 15 residues. Germline-derived CDR1 and CDR2 are LNHDA and SQIVND (reference sequence). DNA for the CDR3: TGTGCCAGTTTAGTCAAACAGGGGCTCAATCAGCCCCAGCATTTT. This encodes CASLVKQGLNQPQHF.

The genes are TRBV7-6 and TRBJ2-2; possible D gene TRBD1, 6 bases. Germline assignment: CDR1 SGHVS and CDR2 FNYEAQ. The CDR3 runs to 16 residues. Trimming removed 1 base at V and 3 bases at J, with 12 bases between. CDR3 coding DNA: TGTGCCAGCAGCTTAGAGCCAGGGGCGTACACCGGGGAGCTGTTTTTT. Translation: CASSLEPGAYTGELFF.

The rearrangement joins TRBV28 to TRBJ2-2, with 9 bases lining up with TRBD1. The CDR3 extends over 16 amino acids. The germline gives CDR1 MDHEN, CDR2 SYDVKM. The V segment lost 4 bases and the J segment 7 bases; nucleotides outside the gene matches: 10. In nucleotides, the CDR3 is TGTGCCAGCAGTTCCGCCGGGACAGGGCAGGACGGGGAGCTGTTTTTT. Its protein is CASSSAGTGQDGELFF. Variable domain in full (rest from reference TRBV28 and TRBJ2-2): DVKVTQSSRYLVKRTGEKVFLECVQDMDHENMFWYRQDPGLGLRLIYFSYDVKMKEKGDIPEGYSVSREKKERFSLILESASTNQTSMYLCASSSAGTGQDGELFFGEGSRLTVL.

The chain links TRBV7-3 to TRBJ2-3; D is possibly TRBD1 (7 bases). V lost 5 bases to trimming and J lost 3 bases, with 12 bases between them. The CDR3 runs 14 residues. Germline loops: CDR1 SGHTA, CDR2 FQGTGA. The DNA for the CDR3 is TGTGCCAGCAGCCCGACAGGGAGGACAGATACGCAGTATTTT. The encoded protein is CASSPTGRTDTQYF.

This chain links TRBV6-5 with TRBJ2-3, with TRBD1 as a possible D gene (6 bases). Germline CDR1 MNHEY, CDR2 SVGAGI. Trimming removed 6 bases at V and 9 bases at J, with 13 bases between. The CDR3 is made up of 12 amino acids. This chain's CDR3 is CASRPPGQTQYF. The CDR3 coding sequence is TGTGCCAGCAGACCTCCGGGACAAACGCAGTATTTT.

J is TRBJ2-3 and V is TRBV7-2; D possibly corresponds to TRBD2 (5 bases). V was clipped by 4 bases and J by 0 bases, with 20 bases between them. The CDR3 totals 18 residues. The V gene's germline CDR1 is SGHTA and CDR2 FQGNSA. CDR3 coding DNA: TGTGCCAGCAGCTCTCCGGGCGGGTGGGCCTCTAGCACAGATACGCAGTATTTT. It yields the protein CASSSPGGWASSTDTQYF. The entire variable domain, with the rest obtained from reference TRBV7-2 and TRBJ2-3, is as follows: GAGVSQSPSNKVTEKGKDVELRCDPISGHTALYWYRQSLGQGLEFLIYFQGNSAPDKSGLPSDRFSAERTGGSVSTLTIQRTQQEDSAVYLCASSSPGGWASSTDTQYFGPGTRLTVL.

Concerning this clone: This specimen includes other DNA sequences encoding the same CDR3. V and J are TRBV7-9 and TRBJ1-1; D remains unclear. V lost 5 bases to trimming and J lost 6 bases, with 10 bases between them. The CDR3 totals 12 residues. Per the germline V gene, CDR1 is SEHNR and CDR2 is FQNEAQ (reference sequence). The CDR3 DNA reads TGTGCCAGCAGCAGCGGCCCTTCTGAAGCTTTCTTT. Translated, it gives CASSSGPSEAFF.

The rearrangement links TRBV4-3 to TRBJ1-1, with 7 bases identical to TRBD1. This CDR3 contains 14 residues. Germline CDR1 reads LGHNA; CDR2 reads YSLEER. The V segment lost 3 bases and the J segment 3 bases; nucleotides outside the gene matches: 4. CDR3: CASSQVTGDTEAFF. The CDR3 DNA sequence: TGCGCCAGCAGCCAGGTCACAGGGGACACTGAAGCTTTCTTT.

In this sample, this clone turned up a few times. The V and J genes are TRBV5-1 and TRBJ2-5, with D perhaps TRBD1 (8 bases). The CDR3 spans 14 residues. The germline V gene has CDR1 SGHRS and CDR2 YFSETQ. The V gene lost 0 bases and the J gene lost 4 bases, with 10 bases spanning the gap. The CDR3 DNA follows: TGCGCCAGCAGCTTGGACAGGGGGGGAGAGACCCAGTACTTC. It codes for CASSLDRGGETQYF.

This sequence joins TRBV5-6 and TRBJ2-3; tentative D call: TRBD2 (5 bases). The CDR3 covers 14 residues. The germline CDR1 and CDR2 sequences are SGHDT and YYEEEE. V lost 7 bases to trimming and J lost 2 bases, with 14 bases between them. The CDR3 loop is CASERRVLTDTQYF. CDR3 DNA: TGTGCCAGCGAACGGCGGGTCCTCACAGATACGCAGTATTTT. The full variable domain, with the rest looked up from reference TRBV5-6 and TRBJ2-3, is DAGVTQSPTHLIKTRGQQVTLRCSPKSGHDTVSWYQQALGQGPQFIFQYYEEEERQRGNFPDRFSGHQFPNYSSELNVNALLLGDSALYLCASERRVLTDTQYFGPGTRLTVL.

This rearrangement joins TRBV2 to TRBJ2-7; 8 bases are a match to TRBD1. Trimming took 7 bases from V and 4 from J; bases not matched to a gene: 6. Germline V gene lookup returns CDR1 SNHLY and CDR2 FYNNEI. This CDR3 region has 13 residues. This CDR3 is CASTDRGLYEQYF. For the CDR3, the DNA is TGTGCCAGCACTGACAGGGGTCTTTACGAGCAGTACTTC.

The genes are TRBV19 and TRBJ1-1, with D unclear. Looked up from germline, CDR1 is LNHDA and CDR2 is SQIVND (reference sequence). The CDR3 length is 13 residues. V was cut by 8 bases and J by 0 bases, with 10 bases left in between. CDR3 nucleotide sequence: TGTGCCAGTCGACTTAGTTTGAACACTGAAGCTTTCTTT. This translates into CASRLSLNTEAFF.

The chain has TRBV27 and TRBJ2-7, with 10 bases aligning to TRBD1. The J segment lost 1 base and the V segment lost 5 bases, leaving 8 bases of the junction unmatched. The germline CDR1 and CDR2 sequences are MNHEY and SMNVEV (reference sequence). The CDR3 contains 16 residues. In DNA form, the CDR3 reads TGTGCCAGCAGTCCCCTGGGACAGGGGACTTCCTACGAGCAGTACTTC. Protein product: CASSPLGQGTSYEQYF.

The CDR3 DNA follows: TGTGCCAGCAGCTTGGCGGGGAGTACGGCCTACAATGAGCAGTTCTTC. Its translation is CASSLAGSTAYNEQFF. This sequence joins TRBV5-6 and TRBJ2-1; D possibly corresponds to TRBD2 (5 bases). Germline V lookup: CDR1 SGHDT, CDR2 YYEEEE. Trimming took off 0 bases at V and 2 bases at J, with 12 bases between the two ends. There are 16 residues in the CDR3. The full variable domain, with the rest looked up from reference TRBV5-6 and TRBJ2-1, is DAGVTQSPTHLIKTRGQQVTLRCSPKSGHDTVSWYQQALGQGPQFIFQYYEEEERQRGNFPDRFSGHQFPNYSSELNVNALLLGDSALYLCASSLAGSTAYNEQFFGPGTRLTVL.

The chain uses TRBV19 and TRBJ2-7; 10 bases map to TRBD1. After removal of 1 base from V and 4 bases from J, the junction contained 4 bases not matched to a gene. CDR1 is LNHDA and CDR2 is SQIVND in the germline V gene (reference sequence). The CDR3 has 15 amino acids. CDR3 residues: CASSIGGQGDYEQYF. CDR3 DNA sequence: TGTGCCAGTAGTATAGGTGGACAGGGGGATTACGAGCAGTACTTC.

The chain links TRBV12-5 to TRBJ2-1, with 9 positions matching TRBD2. V lost 0 bases and J lost 3; bases outside the gene matches: 12. The germline V gene has CDR1 LGHNT and CDR2 FRNRAP. CDR3 length equals 19 residues. The CDR3 protein is CASGLVLGGAGGLYNEQFF. The CDR3 nucleotides read TGTGCTAGTGGTTTGGTACTCGGGGGAGCGGGGGGCCTCTACAATGAGCAGTTCTTC.

The rearrangement links TRBV7-2 to TRBJ2-5; TRBD2 matches 8 bases. The length of the CDR3 is 16 residues. CDR1 SGHTA and CDR2 FQGNSA come from the germline V gene. The junction had 10 bases not matched to a gene; V was cut back by 5 bases and J by 2 bases. The CDR3 coding sequence is TGTGCCAGCAGCCCCCGGGTAGCGGGGACGCAAGAGACCCAGTACTTC. Amino acids: CASSPRVAGTQETQYF.

The chain carries TRBV4-3 and TRBJ2-3; TRBD2 might be the D (5 bases). V lost 0 bases, J lost 4 bases, and 11 bases lay in between. CDR3 length equals 15 residues. CDR1 is LGHNA, CDR2 YSLEER, per germline. The CDR3 region is CASSQDGGDADTQYF. Here the CDR3 DNA reads TGCGCCAGCAGCCAAGATGGAGGAGACGCAGATACGCAGTATTTT.

CDR3 protein: CASSLGTARGGYTF. The CDR3 bases are TGTGCCAGCAGTTTAGGGACAGCTAGGGGGGGCTACACCTTC. J is TRBJ1-2 and V is TRBV27, with 7 bases lining up with TRBD1. Losses at the gene ends were 2 bases for V and 8 bases for J; bases not matched to a gene: 8. The CDR3 is made up of 14 amino acids. Germline V gene lookup returns CDR1 MNHEY and CDR2 SMNVEV (reference sequence).

This chain uses TRBV7-9 with TRBJ2-5, with a tentative D call TRBD1 (5 bases). The J call is in doubt because the DNA end fits TRBJ2-7 better. CDR3 length: 13 residues. Germline V gives CDR1 SEHNR, CDR2 FQNEAQ (reference sequence). The CDR3 DNA sequence: TGTGCCAGCAGCTTCCCAGGGTCCTACGAGCAGTACTTC. As protein: CASSFPGSYEQYF.

The chain uses TRBV19 and TRBJ2-3, with 9 bases identical to TRBD2. CDR1 and CDR2 (germline): LNHDA, SQIVND (reference sequence). The CDR3 sequence is 16 residues long. Trimming took 1 base from V and 6 from J; bases not matched to a gene: 8. CDR3 in DNA: TGTGCCAGTAGTATAGCTGTGGGACTAGCTTCTGATACGCAGTATTTT. It translates to CASSIAVGLASDTQYF.

V and J are TRBV5-5 and TRBJ1-2; the match to TRBD1 covers 12 bases. The CDR3 contains 15 residues. CDR1 and CDR2 (germline): SGHKS, YYEKEE (reference sequence). The V gene end was trimmed by 4 bases and the J gene end by 5 bases; junction bases not matched to a gene: 6. The CDR3 bases are TGTGCCAGCAGCCCCCGGGACAGGGGGCATTATGGCTACACCTTC. Residues: CASSPRDRGHYGYTF.

CDR3 sequence (DNA): TGTGCCAGCAGCGGGGACAGTGAAGCTTTCTTT. Residues: CASSGDSEAFF. The V and J genes are TRBV9 and TRBJ1-1; TRBD1 matches 7 bases. Per germline, CDR1 SGDLS and CDR2 YYNGEE. V lost 3 bases, J lost 7 bases, and 0 bases stayed unmatched. The CDR3 has 11 residues.

This chain connects TRBV6-1 to TRBJ2-4; tentatively, D is TRBD1 (5 bases). This CDR3 is built from 14 residues. The V and J ends lost 1 base and 5 bases respectively, with 9 bases between them. Germline V gene data show CDR1 as MNHNS and CDR2 as SASEGT. The CDR3 DNA sequence: TGTGCCAGCAGTGAAGTTACAGGAGAAAACATTCAGTACTTC. This sequence encodes CASSEVTGENIQYF.